The 25 T cell receptor beta chains listed next were all sequenced from one sample in a study of T cell responses to AZD1222 COVID-19 vaccine. Sequenced by immunoSEQ multiplex PCR; TCRdb stores in-frame clones only, minus some. Seen here are about 72,000 clones, 75% to 90% observed once, and the top ten hold about 2.5%. The source material was peripheral blood, sampled on day 0 of AZD1222 vaccination. All receptors come from an adult in good health.

The chain has TRBV18 and TRBJ2-1; D may be TRBD2 (5 bases). CDR3 length: 16 amino acids. Trimming removed 1 base at V and 1 base at J, with 11 bases between. Germline lookup yields CDR1 KGHSH and CDR2 LQKENI. The CDR3 bases are TGTGCCAGCTCACCACTGAAGCGGATATCCTACAATGAGCAGTTCTTC. It yields the protein CASSPLKRISYNEQFF.

The V gene is TRBV7-8, the J gene TRBJ1-6; no clear D gene. CDR1 is SGHVS, CDR2 FQNEAQ, per germline. V was cut by 2 bases and J by 5 bases, with 13 bases left in between. This CDR3 region has 16 residues. The CDR3 spells CASSLTSRRDNSPLHF. Here the CDR3 DNA reads TGTGCCAGCAGCTTAACTTCGCGACGAGATAATTCACCCCTCCACTTT.

The chain is built from TRBV18 and TRBJ2-3, with 9 bases matching TRBD1. V shed 4 bases, J shed 5 bases, and the junction held 7 bases outside the gene matches. Germline loops: CDR1 KGHSH, CDR2 LQKENI. This CDR3 is 15 amino acids long. The CDR3 nucleotides are TGTGCCAGCTCACTGGGACAGGGTGATGGAGATACGCAGTATTTT. Residues: CASSLGQGDGDTQYF.

This clone was seen only once. J is TRBJ1-2 and V is TRBV6-5, with D tentatively TRBD1 (6 bases). V was pared by 6 bases and J by 6 bases, with 11 bases between. The length of the CDR3 is 12 residues. Germline assignment: CDR1 MNHEY and CDR2 SVGAGI. The CDR3 sequence: CASRQGRDGYTF. The CDR3 DNA follows: TGTGCCAGCAGACAGGGTAGGGATGGCTACACCTTC.

The J gene is TRBJ2-7, the V gene TRBV2; no reliable D call. V was trimmed by 1 base and J by 0 bases, leaving 7 bases between them. Germline loops: CDR1 SNHLY, CDR2 FYNNEI. The CDR3 runs 14 residues. The CDR3 here is CASSEEQNSYEQYF. DNA of the CDR3: TGTGCCAGCAGTGAAGAACAGAACTCCTACGAGCAGTACTTC.

The chain joins TRBV10-1 to TRBJ2-1; maybe TRBD2 (6 bases). V was pared by 4 bases and J by 7 bases, with 20 bases between. The CDR3 is 16 amino acids. Germline V CDR1 and CDR2: WNHNN, SYGVQD (reference sequence). CDR3: CASSGVPGLGRNEQFF. CDR3 DNA: TGCGCCAGCAGTGGAGTCCCGGGACTCGGCAGGAATGAGCAGTTCTTC.

V usage is TRBV10-1 and J usage is TRBJ2-7, with D tentatively TRBD1 (5 bases). The CDR3 is 14 residues long. Trimming left V 1 base short and J 5 bases short, with 12 bases between. In germline, CDR1 is WNHNN, CDR2 SYGVQD (reference sequence). The CDR3 sequence is CASSEYQGSHEQYF. CDR3 nucleotide sequence: TGCGCCAGCAGTGAGTACCAGGGCTCGCACGAGCAGTACTTC.

The genes are TRBV19 and TRBJ2-2; D not certain. The germline gives CDR1 LNHDA, CDR2 SQIVND (reference sequence). V gave up 3 bases and J gave up 2 bases, with 10 bases separating them. There are 15 residues in the CDR3. CDR3 protein: CASSIGLPNTGELFF. In DNA form, the CDR3 reads TGTGCCAGTAGTATTGGTCTACCTAACACCGGGGAGCTGTTTTTT.

The V call is TRBV24-1, the J call TRBJ2-2; possibly TRBD2 for D (6 bases). Trimming shortened V by 3 bases and J by 5 bases, and 15 bases separated the two germline ends. Germline lookup yields CDR1 KGHDR and CDR2 SFDVKD. The CDR3 extends over 16 amino acids. The CDR3 region has the DNA TGTGCCACCAGTGATCCCAATGTAGGGAGGACCGGGGAGCTGTTTTTT. Its protein is CATSDPNVGRTGELFF.

The chain carries TRBV18 and TRBJ2-7, with D unresolved. The CDR3 totals 13 residues. V was pared by 2 bases and J by 4 bases, with 9 bases between. From germline, CDR1 is KGHSH and CDR2 LQKENI. The CDR3 here is CASSPNLQYEQYF. DNA of the CDR3: TGTGCCAGCTCACCAAATCTGCAGTACGAGCAGTACTTC.

The rearrangement joins TRBV7-9 to TRBJ1-1; D is undetermined. Trimming took off 2 bases at V and 8 bases at J, with 9 bases between the two ends. Germline V gives CDR1 SEHNR, CDR2 FQNEAQ (reference sequence). This CDR3 spans 12 amino acids. Here the CDR3 DNA reads TGTGCCAGCAGCTTAAGAACTGTAGAAGCTTTCTTT. It yields the protein CASSLRTVEAFF.

This clone was picked up a small number of times. This chain joins TRBV7-2 and TRBJ1-1, with 8 bases lining up with TRBD1. Trimming took 7 bases from V and 1 from J; bases not matched to a gene: 5. The CDR3 is 14 residues long. CDR1 is SGHTA and CDR2 is FQGNSA in the germline V gene. The CDR3 protein is CASTSQGGNTEAFF. CDR3 in DNA: TGTGCCAGCACCTCACAGGGGGGGAACACTGAAGCTTTCTTT.

The rearrangement uses TRBV18 and TRBJ2-2; D perhaps matches TRBD2 (6 bases). CDR3 length: 15 amino acids. V lost 6 bases to trimming and J lost 4 bases, with 15 bases between them. Per germline, CDR1 KGHSH and CDR2 LQKENI. The CDR3, as DNA: TGTGCCAGCTCTCCCGGCCGGGGAGGCACCGGGGAGCTGTTTTTT. It translates to CASSPGRGGTGELFF. Filled out from reference TRBV18 and TRBJ2-2, the complete variable domain reads NAGVMQNPRHLVRRRGQEARLRCSPMKGHSHVYWYRQLPEEGLKFMVYLQKENIIDESGMPKERFSAEFPKEGPSILRIQQVVRGDSAAYFCASSPGRGGTGELFFGEGSRLTVL.

The chain is built from TRBV5-1 and TRBJ1-6; 7 bases align to TRBD1. In germline, CDR1 is SGHRS, CDR2 YFSETQ. Trimming cost V 0 bases and J 14 bases; bases outside gene matches: 14. CDR3 length: 16 residues. The CDR3: CASSLGETGIGSSLHF. In nucleotides, the CDR3 is TGCGCCAGCAGCTTGGGAGAGACAGGGATTGGGAGCTCCCTCCACTTT.

The J gene is TRBJ2-6, the V gene TRBV30, with 9 bases that match TRBD1. V gave up 2 bases and J gave up 0 bases; unmatched junction bases: 8. CDR1 and CDR2 from the germline V gene are GTSNPN and SVGIG (reference sequence). The CDR3 length is 18 residues. DNA of the CDR3: TGTGCCTGGAGTACTGGGACAGGGAGAGCCTCTGGGGCCAACGTCCTGACTTTC. Translation: CAWSTGTGRASGANVLTF.

This clone appeared a few times. The chain carries TRBV5-1 and TRBJ2-3; 13 bases line up with TRBD2. Germline CDR1 is SGHRS and CDR2 is YFSETQ. The CDR3 extends over 14 amino acids. The J segment lost 2 bases and the V segment lost 7 bases, leaving 1 base of the junction unmatched. The CDR3 loop reads CASGLAGDTDTQYF. The CDR3 nucleotides are TGCGCCAGCGGACTAGCGGGGGACACAGATACGCAGTATTTT.

The chain employs TRBV9 and TRBJ1-1, with D hard to call. V was pared by 2 bases and J by 1 base, with 6 bases between. CDR3 size: 13 residues. The germline V gene encodes CDR1 SGDLS and CDR2 YYNGEE. The CDR3 loop reads CASSVTENTEAFF. CDR3 DNA: TGTGCCAGCAGCGTTACAGAGAACACTGAAGCTTTCTTT.

This chain joins TRBV6-2 or TRBV6-3 and TRBJ1-6; 8 bases are shared with TRBD1. V shed 2 bases, J shed 8 bases, and the junction held 2 bases outside the gene matches. Germline lookup yields CDR1 MNHEY and CDR2 SVGEGT. This CDR3 is 14 amino acids long. The DNA of the CDR3 is TGTGCCAGCAGTTACAGACAGGGGTATTCACCCCTCCACTTT. Its translation is CASSYRQGYSPLHF.

This clone was counted a few times. This chain connects TRBV28 to TRBJ1-3; unclear D gene. CDR3 length: 17 residues. Germline values: CDR1 MDHEN, CDR2 SYDVKM. V gave up 1 base and J gave up 0 bases, with 13 bases separating them. The CDR3 coding sequence is TGTGCCAGCAGTTTATCGAGGACCTCATTCTCTGGAAACACCATATATTTT. Encoded protein: CASSLSRTSFSGNTIYF.

The chain is built from TRBV18 and TRBJ2-2; 11 bases agree with TRBD2. The CDR3 is made up of 16 amino acids. Trimming removed 4 bases from V and 4 bases from J; junction bases left unmatched: 5. Germline-derived CDR1 and CDR2 are KGHSH and LQKENI. CDR3 sequence (DNA): TGTGCCAGCTCACGCCGACTAGCGGGACCCACCGGGGAGCTGTTTTTT. It translates to CASSRRLAGPTGELFF.

V gene TRBV6-2 or TRBV6-3 combines with J gene TRBJ2-5; a weak D match, TRBD2 (6 bases). The germline CDR1 and CDR2 sequences are MNHEY and SVGEGT. CDR3 size: 14 residues. The V and J ends lost 2 bases and 0 bases respectively, with 7 bases between them. CDR3 sequence (DNA): TGTGCCAGCAGTTACCGGGGGTACCAAGAGACCCAGTACTTC. Protein sequence: CASSYRGYQETQYF.

The rearrangement uses TRBV30 and TRBJ1-2, with TRBD1 as a possible D gene (5 bases). This CDR3 has 13 amino acids. Germline V gene lookup returns CDR1 GTSNPN and CDR2 SVGIG (reference sequence). V was trimmed by 4 bases and J by 4 bases, leaving 13 bases between them. CDR3 sequence: CAWNLDSFYGYTF. Here the CDR3 DNA reads TGTGCCTGGAACCTAGACAGCTTCTATGGCTACACCTTC.

The chain combines TRBV4-1 with TRBJ1-1; D is unresolved. The ends were cut back, 2 bases at V and 1 base at J, with 8 bases in the middle. Looked up from germline, CDR1 is MGHRA and CDR2 is YSYEKL. This CDR3 is 14 amino acids long. This CDR3 is CASSQWASNTEAFF. The CDR3, as DNA: TGCGCCAGCAGCCAATGGGCTTCGAACACTGAAGCTTTCTTT.

This rearrangement joins TRBV29-1 to TRBJ2-1; 8 positions match TRBD2. The CDR3 contains 15 residues. Germline-derived CDR1 and CDR2 are SQVTM and ANQGSEA. V dropped 2 bases and J dropped 3; count of bases not matched to a gene: 6. In DNA, the CDR3 is TGCAGCGTTGAACCAACTAGCGGAGACTACAATGAGCAGTTCTTC. This gives the protein CSVEPTSGDYNEQFF.

The J gene is TRBJ1-1, the V gene TRBV5-1; D uncertain. V was cut by 4 bases and J by 1 base, with 8 bases left in between. The length of the CDR3 is 13 residues. Germline V gene data show CDR1 as SGHRS and CDR2 as YFSETQ. The CDR3 loop reads CASSPLRNTEAFF. CDR3 coding DNA: TGCGCCAGCAGCCCTCTCAGGAACACTGAAGCTTTCTTT.